What follows are 22 T cell receptor beta chains derived from one specimen sequenced in a study of lymphopenia after photon versus proton radiotherapy. Method: immunoSEQ multiplex PCR; TCRdb's copy keeps in-frame clones and lacks some. The table lists 50,000 to 65,000 clones, roughly 87% of them singletons. The specimen comprised peripheral blood, sampled from a patient treated with proton-based radiotherapy. The receptor source for this set is a man older than 75 with esophageal cancer.

V usage is TRBV6-1 and J usage is TRBJ2-7; 9 nucleotides agree with TRBD2. Losses at the gene ends were 4 bases for V and 9 bases for J; bases not matched to a gene: 10. The CDR3 contains 14 residues. Germline V gene data show CDR1 as MNHNS and CDR2 as SASEGT. The CDR3 spells CASSVGGREGRQYF. Written as DNA, the CDR3 is TGTGCCAGCAGTGTAGGGGGGCGGGAGGGCCGGCAGTACTTC.

The gene calls are TRBV19 and TRBJ2-5; TRBD2 might be the D (6 bases). The V end lost 6 bases, the J end lost 5 bases, and 13 bases lay between the germline ends. CDR3 size: 13 residues. From germline, CDR1 is LNHDA and CDR2 SQIVND (reference sequence). The CDR3 DNA is TGTGCCAGTAGCCAGGACCGGGAGGAGACCCAGTACTTC. Translation: CASSQDREETQYF. The full variable domain, its missing parts supplied by reference TRBV19 and TRBJ2-5, is DGGITQSPKYLFRKEGQNVTLSCEQNLNHDAMYWYRQDPGQGLRLIYYSQIVNDFQKGDIAEGYSVSREKKESFPLTVTSAQKNPTAFYLCASSQDREETQYFGPGTRLLVL.

J is TRBJ2-7 and V is TRBV11-2; 7 bases map to TRBD1. The CDR3 consists of 13 residues. Germline CDR1 and CDR2: SGHAT and FQNNGV. V lost 5 bases to trimming and J lost 2 bases; unmatched junction nucleotides: 3. The CDR3 protein is CASSQTGTYEQYF. The DNA of the CDR3 is TGTGCCAGCAGCCAGACAGGGACCTACGAGCAGTACTTC.

The rearrangement joins TRBV5-4 to TRBJ1-4; D remains unclear. The CDR3 is 15 amino acids. Trimming stripped 4 bases from V and 0 bases from J, with 10 bases between. Germline assignment: CDR1 SGHNT and CDR2 YYREEE (reference sequence). CDR3 nucleotide sequence: TGTGCCAGCAGCCATGACCTTGCAACTAATGAAAAACTGTTTTTT. Protein sequence: CASSHDLATNEKLFF.

The V gene is TRBV2, the J gene TRBJ1-1, with TRBD1 identical over 7 bases. This CDR3 contains 15 residues. Looked up from germline, CDR1 is SNHLY and CDR2 is FYNNEI. With V trimmed by 7 bases and J by 4 bases, 12 bases remained unmatched. CDR3 bases: TGTGCCAGCAACCTCAGGGACAGCTCAATCACTGAAGCTTTCTTT. This translates into CASNLRDSSITEAFF.

This clone is a singleton in its sample. This sequence joins TRBV7-9 and TRBJ2-5; D might be TRBD1 or TRBD2, each matching 5 bases. Trimming pared 2 bases from V and 5 bases from J, leaving 12 bases between. CDR1 SEHNR and CDR2 FQNEAQ come from the germline V gene (reference sequence). There are 14 residues in the CDR3. CDR3 amino acids: CASSLLAGSETQYF. In nucleotides, the CDR3 is TGTGCCAGCAGCTTACTAGCAGGGTCTGAGACCCAGTACTTC.

V usage is TRBV6-1 and J usage is TRBJ2-7; D is unresolved. V was shortened by 10 bases and J by 1 base, with 14 bases between the two germline ends. The CDR3 is made up of 13 amino acids. Germline CDR1 and CDR2: MNHNS and SASEGT. CDR3 DNA: TGTGCCACCCCCTCTGTAGAATCCTACGAGCAGTACTTC. This codes for CATPSVESYEQYF.

V is TRBV7-2 and J is TRBJ1-1; 7 bases are a match to TRBD1. The J segment lost 6 bases and the V segment lost 5 bases, leaving 9 bases of the junction unmatched. The CDR3 totals 14 residues. Germline V gives CDR1 SGHTA, CDR2 FQGNSA. The CDR3 sequence: CASSTGVDGAEAFF. For the CDR3, the DNA is TGTGCCAGCAGCACAGGGGTGGATGGCGCTGAAGCTTTCTTT.

The chain has TRBV30 and TRBJ1-4; D ambiguous. Germline V gene lookup returns CDR1 GTSNPN and CDR2 SVGIG (reference sequence). V dropped 1 base and J dropped 4 bases, with 10 bases sitting between them. CDR3 length: 14 amino acids. This CDR3 reads CAWSARTLNEKLFF. In DNA form, the CDR3 reads TGTGCCTGGAGTGCCAGAACACTTAATGAAAAACTGTTTTTT.

The gene calls are TRBV10-3 and TRBJ2-1; TRBD2 matches at 11 bases. CDR1 and CDR2 (germline): ENHRY, SYGVKD. The CDR3 spans 15 residues. V shed 2 bases, J shed 4 bases, and the junction held 1 base outside the gene matches. CDR3 nucleotides: TGTGCCATCAGTGAGGGGACTAGCGGATACAATGAGCAGTTCTTC. Translating gives CAISEGTSGYNEQFF.

This chain links TRBV5-1 with TRBJ2-3; TRBD1 agrees at 7 bases. The CDR3 runs 15 residues. The germline V gene has CDR1 SGHRS and CDR2 YFSETQ. After removal of 5 bases from V and 0 bases from J, the junction contained 6 bases not matched to a gene. The chain's CDR3 is CASRGTEISTDTQYF. CDR3 coding DNA: TGCGCCAGCAGAGGGACAGAAATTAGCACAGATACGCAGTATTTT.

The V call is TRBV4-1, the J call TRBJ1-1; TRBD1 matches at 8 bases. V lost 3 bases to trimming and J lost 4 bases; unmatched junction nucleotides: 7. Looked up from germline, CDR1 is MGHRA and CDR2 is YSYEKL. This CDR3 has 15 residues. The CDR3 loop is CASSHPGQGGTEAFF. CDR3 DNA: TGCGCCAGCAGCCACCCCGGACAGGGCGGCACTGAAGCTTTCTTT.

The J gene is TRBJ2-7, the V gene TRBV19; D gene uncertain. Germline V gene data show CDR1 as LNHDA and CDR2 as SQIVND (reference sequence). The V and J ends lost 2 bases and 6 bases respectively, with 11 bases between them. The length of the CDR3 is 13 residues. The CDR3 DNA reads TGTGCCAGTAGTATACCCCTCTCCGGCGAGCAGTACTTC. It translates to CASSIPLSGEQYF.

This chain connects TRBV7-8 to TRBJ2-1; possibly TRBD1 for D (6 bases). The CDR3 sequence is 15 residues long. V lost 7 bases, J lost 0 bases, and 13 bases lay in between. The germline V gene encodes CDR1 SGHVS and CDR2 FQNEAQ. Written as DNA, the CDR3 is TGTGCCAGCACCGTTACAGGGAGCTCCTACAATGAGCAGTTCTTC. Amino acids: CASTVTGSSYNEQFF.

The chain uses TRBV19 and TRBJ1-5, with TRBD1 as a possible D gene (5 bases). Trimming pared 6 bases from V and 2 bases from J, leaving 17 bases between. In germline, CDR1 is LNHDA, CDR2 SQIVND (reference sequence). There are 16 residues in the CDR3. The CDR3, as DNA: TGTGCCAGTAGCGCCCCGGGCAGGGTGCGCAATCAGCCCCAGCATTTT. Translating gives CASSAPGRVRNQPQHF.

This clone was counted a few times. The chain carries TRBV4-1 and TRBJ2-7, with D hard to call. Trimming stripped 1 base from V and 3 bases from J, with 19 bases between. Germline lookup yields CDR1 MGHRA and CDR2 YSYEKL. The CDR3 is 17 residues long. CDR3 nucleotides: TGCGCCAGCAGCCAAGTCCTCGCTCAGGCTTTGGGCTACGAGCAGTACTTC. This sequence encodes CASSQVLAQALGYEQYF.

This sequence joins TRBV5-6 and TRBJ1-1; TRBD1 matches at 8 bases. V was clipped by 3 bases and J by 4 bases; unmatched bases: 5. Germline assignment: CDR1 SGHDT and CDR2 YYEEEE. This CDR3 has 14 residues. CDR3 bases: TGTGCCAGCAGCTCGGGACAGGTCGTCACTGAAGCTTTCTTT. Residues: CASSSGQVVTEAFF.

The chain combines TRBV6-5 with TRBJ2-1; 8 bases fit TRBD1. V shed 4 bases, J shed 7 bases, and the junction held 9 bases outside the gene matches. The CDR3 contains 15 residues. Germline V gives CDR1 MNHEY, CDR2 SVGAGI. This CDR3 reads CASSFSRGRVNEQFF. The DNA for the CDR3 is TGTGCCAGCAGTTTTTCCAGGGGGCGCGTAAATGAGCAGTTCTTC.

V usage is TRBV4-2 and J usage is TRBJ2-7; D gene uncertain. The CDR3 loop spans 15 amino acids. In germline, CDR1 is LGHNA, CDR2 YNFKEQ. V gave up 2 bases and J gave up 1 base, with 12 bases separating them. The DNA of the CDR3 is TGTGCCAGCAGCCAATACTTAGCAGGATCCTACGAGCAGTACTTC. It specifies CASSQYLAGSYEQYF.

This clone has a count of ten or more. The chain couples TRBV7-9 to TRBJ2-7; 9 nucleotides match TRBD2. The CDR3 is 13 residues long. The V segment lost 3 bases and the J segment 10 bases; nucleotides outside the gene matches: 7. The germline V gene encodes CDR1 SEHNR and CDR2 FQNEAQ (reference sequence). This CDR3 is CASSFGTSGPQYF. The CDR3 bases are TGTGCCAGCAGCTTCGGTACTAGCGGGCCACAGTACTTC.

The J gene is TRBJ2-7, the V gene TRBV11-2; weak D call: TRBD1 (6 bases). Trimming pared 5 bases from V and 1 base from J, leaving 18 bases between. CDR3 length: 16 amino acids. Per germline, CDR1 SGHAT and CDR2 FQNNGV. CDR3 protein: CASSIPDSVRSYEQYF. In nucleotides, the CDR3 is TGTGCCAGCAGCATCCCGGACAGCGTCCGGTCCTACGAGCAGTACTTC.

The chain carries TRBV12-5 and TRBJ2-5, with a possible D match to TRBD2 (5 bases). The germline V gene has CDR1 LGHNT and CDR2 FRNRAP. V shed 1 base and J shed 3 bases, with 6 bases lying between them. CDR3 length: 13 amino acids. The CDR3 DNA reads as TGTGCTAGTGGTTTGGCGGGGAAAGAGACCCAGTACTTC. Translated: CASGLAGKETQYF.